The text below deals with one T cell receptor beta chain. The antigen it recognizes is unknown. Within one base of it there is no much larger clone, and no base qualities were kept. Cut back by 0 bases and 6 bases, the V and J ends lie 15 bases apart. CDR1 and CDR2, per the germline V gene, are SGDLS and YYNGEE. From the cysteine up to the phenylalanine, the CDR3 has a length of 16 residues. Kept here is only the CDR3 DNA, which spans 48 bases and is read in frame from base 1. CD8 naive samples were obtained by positive selection for CCR7 among CD45RO-negative cells, yielding a CD45RA+CCR7+ population from which TemRA cells were excluded. The donors were healthy, HIV-negative adults with no recently reported acute infections or vaccinations. Only Caucasian adults living in Nashville, Tennessee, USA were represented among the donors. After blood collection by leukapheresis, PBMCs were isolated using Ficoll-Histopaque density gradient centrifugation and then cryopreserved in the vapor phase of liquid nitrogen. Analytical flow cytometry was used to check the purity and quantity of every magnetically sorted T cell population. Each sorted fraction had its genomic DNA isolated and then quantified by UV absorbance on a Nanodrop 2000c.

The data were taken from a study of shared clonotypes between healthy human individuals (TCRdb year 2020). In terms of the full investigation: A couple of women and a few men aged 18 to 49 years were included in the cohort. For each donor, CD4 naive and CD4 memory were each run on three plates, CD8 naive on two plates, and CD8 memory on one plate. To increase sequencing depth and limit assay-specific biases, different laboratories used diverse techniques to prepare libraries and sequence TCR repertoires. To estimate repertoire size and how much clonotype sharing occurs between individuals, the study deeply sequenced the blood TCR repertoires of several healthy adults. Leukapheresis yielded between about 0.9 and 9.5 billion PBMCs per donor. Paper-wide results and their limitations: Because the study included a small number of donors, the genetic and exposure-history diversity represented was limited. Higher generation probabilities were observed for clonotypes shared by all four sorted-subset donors than for non-shared clonotypes. Pairwise subsampling led to the expectation that sequencing depth would affect the degree of clonotype sharing among donors. Roughly 5% of naive CD4, 3.5% of naive CD8, 2.3% of memory CD4, and more than 0.35% of memory CD8 clonotypes were shared across a few donors. Estimated clonotype richness was generally larger for naive than for memory subsets. Even with the large sequencing depth, rarefaction of the sorted-subset datasets indicated that sequencing was incomplete. Only blood was sampled, and tissue TCR repertoires likely differ from those in blood.

TCR CDR3 regions were amplified from genomic DNA by multiplex PCR using the deep immunoSEQ assay. Extracted genomic DNA from each cell subset was distributed evenly across all wells of several immunoSEQ 96-well plates, and each plate was treated as a replicate. For sorted subsets, approximately 210 ng genomic DNA, equal to 25,000 to 35,000 T cell genomes, was loaded into each replicate PCR. The purified libraries were quantified using a Qubit 3.0 fluorometer, sized with a Bioanalyzer 2100, and then quantified again using the KAPA Library Quantification kit. Every immunoSEQ 96-well plate was sequenced on a separate single-read 150-cycle Illumina NextSeq 550 flow cell. As for how the authors treated the data: The immunoSEQ output contained only junctional sequences without quality scores, so filtering could not match that applied to full-length reads. To assign V/J genes and CDR3, sequences were annotated against IMGT germline references using PyIR, a Python wrapper for IgBLAST v1.9. Any read was removed if the V/J assignment was weak (E-value above 1e-6), the CDR3 was missing, or the read contained stop codons, out-of-frame junctions, or ambiguous translated residues. V3J clonotypes were defined by identical inferred V gene, J gene, and CDR3 amino acid sequence. Percentage overlap between repertoires was calculated by dividing the number of shared unique clonotypes by the size of the smaller repertoire. Three approaches were used to assess repertoire richness: RTK rarefaction, the Chao1 estimator, and Recon v2.1 estimates of unobserved clonotypes. Generation probabilities for all TCRbeta clonotypes obtained by the gDNA method from a handful of donors were computed using OLGA. Not all clones reach the TCRdb copy of this immuneACCESS table, which keeps in-frame sequences only. Checked studies attribute under half of the gap to unresolved V genes and leave the rest unexplained. Clonal size and the V and J genes are those of that table, whereas D and trimming came from the DNA. Across this sample there are roughly 2 million clones, with about 95% seen only once. The ten largest clones represent around 1.1% of the sample.

This TCR was sampled from a man aged 18 to 30 in good health. The chain joins TRBV9 to TRBJ2-2; the best D guess is TRBD2, with 6 bases matching. The specimen was naive CD8+ T cells sorted from blood. This specimen's cell subset or site label, per the study, means: CD45RA+CCR7+. Here the CDR3 is given as CASSVVPAGVSGELFF. The DNA sequence follows: TGTGCCAGCAGCGTAGTCCCAGCGGGTGTGTCCGGGGAGCTGTTTTTT.